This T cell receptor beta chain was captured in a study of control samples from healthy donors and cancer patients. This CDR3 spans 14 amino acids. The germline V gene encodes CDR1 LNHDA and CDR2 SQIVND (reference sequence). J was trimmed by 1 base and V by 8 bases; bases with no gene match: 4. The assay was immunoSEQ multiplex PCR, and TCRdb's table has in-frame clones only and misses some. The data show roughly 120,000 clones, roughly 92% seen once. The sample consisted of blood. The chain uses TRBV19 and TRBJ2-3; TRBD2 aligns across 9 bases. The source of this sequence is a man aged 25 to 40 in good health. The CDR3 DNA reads TGTGCCAGTCGACTAGCGGAAGGCACAGATACGCAGTATTTT. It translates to CASRLAEGTDTQYF.